The T cell receptor beta chain under discussion was sequenced for a study of identical twins (dated by TCRdb to the mid-2010s). In the study overall: The study deep-sequenced TCR alpha and beta repertoires from monozygotic twins, unrelated adults of various ages and cord blood to test whether fetal clonotypes persist. Replicate twin experiments were performed at different times using different library preparation protocols to rule out contamination. Broad study findings and their caveats: A weaker excess of twin sharing was found in beta out-of-frame sequences because the signal-to-noise ratio was lowered by fewer shared sequences. Zero-insertion analyses could be partly confounded by invariant T cells such as MAIT and iNKT, though diverse VJ usage argued against such confounding for most clonotypes. Because the same donors could not be followed over many years, the conclusions relied on cross-sectional statistical analysis. Out-of-frame TCR alpha sequences shared between twins showed an excess of low generation-probability sequences compared with coincidental sharing between unrelated individuals. Fewer insertions were carried by abundant cord blood beta clonotypes, a similar but weaker trend appeared in young adult naive repertoires, and no such trend appeared in memory repertoires. Recombination models systematically underestimated out-of-frame TCR alpha sharing in monozygotic twins but agreed with sharing between unrelated individuals.

The library was built by means of 5' RACE. Sequencing took place on an Illumina HiSeq 2000. A universal primer binding site was introduced by template switching, and a unique molecular identifier was present in the final cDNA, enabling accurate counting of TCR cDNA molecules. Specific primers in the conserved constant-segment region were used to synthesize first-strand cDNA for the TCR alpha and beta chains. To control for contamination, every cDNA library carried two barcodes: a SMART-Mk sample barcode plus Illumina barcodes. TruSeq adapter sequences and Illumina sample barcodes were added in two successive PCR steps. Sequencing of the TCR alpha and beta cDNA libraries was done on the Illumina HiSeq platform using custom primers. On the study's bioinformatics: MiGEC processed the raw reads to extract unique molecular identifiers, while MiXCR was used to determine the CDR3 positions. Recombination models were inferred per individual with the repgenHMM and IGoR tools using an EM algorithm. Shared clonotypes were analyzed with the tcR package in R, and sharing was normalized by the product of cloneset sizes. Out-of-frame nonproductive sequences were analyzed to study raw recombination free of thymic and clonal selection effects. TCRdb took the public reads, trimmed them with fastp at Q25, ran MiXCR for clone calling and kept in-frame beta chains. Rows merge per CDR3 protein into single entries with the most common DNA and genes. TCRdb assigned the V and J calls; the authors' analysis was not used. The sample table lists around 960,000 distinct CDR3 sequences, 12% of them with a count of one. The ten largest clonotypes hold about 1.6% of the sample.

Details on this clonotype: This receptor's antigen is unknown. No qualities accompany the bases; no much larger clone lies one base away.

All donors were healthy Caucasians. Three pairs of female monozygotic twins, all aged roughly 18 to 29 years, were included in the twin cohort. Peripheral blood mononuclear cells were used as the source from which RNA for TCR libraries was isolated. The germline V gene (reference sequence) yields DFQATT for CDR1 and SNEGSKA for CDR2. Trimming costs V 0 bases and J 0 bases, and their ends lie 14 bases apart. The cysteine opens and the phenylalanine closes a CDR3 of 16 amino acids. Only the CDR3 DNA stays, 48 bases, in frame from base 1. These sequences were also reported in another study, on yellow fever vaccine responses in identical twins. The second study also describes: The authors reported that the T cell response to vaccination in identical twins appeared partly convergent and partly personalized. Focusing on identical twins, the study followed the T cell clones that responded to the vaccine, and did so with precision.

The specimen was PBMCs. This TCR came from a woman between 18 and 30 years old in good health. The receptor chain draws on TRBV20-1 and TRBJ1-1; TRBD1 is a weak D gene call, 5 bases matching. The CDR3 region: CSARDPLDKLNTEAFF. The nucleotides are TGCAGTGCTAGAGATCCCCTGGACAAGCTGAACACTGAAGCTTTCTTT.